The 25 T cell receptor beta chains listed next were all sequenced from one sample in a study of Ad26.COV2.S vaccination and SARS-CoV-2 variants. Clones were sequenced by immunoSEQ multiplex PCR, and TCRdb holds only the in-frame ones, with some missing. Of around 400,000 clones in the sample, about 93% were seen once. Specified treatment: some 20 received Ad26.COV2.S at low or high dose, single or two shots; 5 received placebo; per-sample allocation not given. On day 63 after the first injection, vaccine and placebo recipients gave samples. The sample here was peripheral blood, taken in a trial of Ad26.COV2.S vaccine versus placebo. The receptors were sampled from a person between 18 and 65 years old who received the Ad26.COV2.S COVID-19 vaccine or a placebo.

V and J are TRBV15 and TRBJ1-1; TRBD1 might be the D (5 bases). Trimming stripped 0 bases from V and 7 bases from J, with 9 bases between. Germline V gives CDR1 LNHNV, CDR2 YYDKDF (reference sequence). The CDR3 length is 13 residues. The chain's CDR3 is CATSRDSQGEAFF. For the CDR3, the DNA is TGTGCCACCAGCAGAGATTCGCAGGGTGAAGCTTTCTTT.

This clone has just one count. This rearrangement joins TRBV4-3 to TRBJ1-2; D is undetermined. Per the germline V gene, CDR1 is LGHNA and CDR2 is YSLEER. This CDR3 spans 15 amino acids. V lost 0 bases and J lost 4, with 12 bases in between. The CDR3 loop is CASSQDLVIPYGYTF. The CDR3 DNA reads TGCGCCAGCAGCCAAGATCTGGTGATCCCCTATGGCTACACCTTC.

This chain uses TRBV9 with TRBJ2-3, with D possibly being TRBD1 (6 bases). Germline lookup yields CDR1 SGDLS and CDR2 YYNGEE. The V gene lost 0 bases and the J gene lost 0 bases, with 11 bases spanning the gap. The CDR3 extends over 16 amino acids. Here the CDR3 DNA reads TGTGCCAGCAGCGTAGACGGACAGTTAAGCACAGATACGCAGTATTTT. It yields the protein CASSVDGQLSTDTQYF.

This clone is a singleton in its sample. This rearrangement joins TRBV11-2 to TRBJ2-2; 10 nucleotides line up with TRBD1. V was clipped by 5 bases and J by 4 bases; unmatched bases: 7. This CDR3 comprises 16 residues. Germline CDR1 is SGHAT and CDR2 is FQNNGV. This chain's CDR3 is CASSPRQGAVTGELFF. The CDR3 nucleotides read TGTGCCAGCAGCCCCAGACAGGGGGCGGTCACCGGGGAGCTGTTTTTT. Variable domain in full (rest from reference TRBV11-2 and TRBJ2-2): EAGVAQSPRYKIIEKRQSVAFWCNPISGHATLYWYQQILGQGPKLLIQFQNNGVVDDSQLPKDRFSAERLKGVDSTLKIQPAKLEDSAVYLCASSPRQGAVTGELFFGEGSRLTVL.

The chain recombines TRBV25-1 with TRBJ2-3, with TRBD2 as a possible D gene (5 bases). The CDR3 loop spans 14 amino acids. V was pared by 4 bases and J by 6 bases, with 14 bases between. Per germline, CDR1 MGHDK and CDR2 SYGVNS. For the CDR3, the DNA is TGTGCCAGCAGTGCGGGGTATCAATCCGATACGCAGTATTTT. This codes for CASSAGYQSDTQYF.

The genes are TRBV7-8 and TRBJ1-1, with no clear D. The V gene's germline CDR1 is SGHVS and CDR2 FQNEAQ. V lost 4 bases, J lost 4 bases, and 10 bases lay in between. The CDR3 sequence is 13 residues long. The CDR3 spells CASSSEYGTEAFF. Written as DNA, the CDR3 is TGTGCCAGCAGCTCTGAATACGGCACTGAAGCTTTCTTT.

The chain recombines TRBV24-1 with TRBJ2-1; 8 bases fit TRBD1. The CDR3 runs to 13 residues. V lost 4 bases, J lost 9 bases, and 4 bases stayed unmatched. Germline CDR1 is KGHDR and CDR2 is SFDVKD. The CDR3 region has the DNA TGTGCCACCAGTGACCAGGACAGGGCTGAGCAGTTCTTC. Its protein product is CATSDQDRAEQFF.

This clone has a single count. The chain has TRBV7-3 and TRBJ2-1, with 10 bases fitting TRBD2. The ends lost 2 bases at V and 8 bases at J; junction bases unmatched: 6. This CDR3 has 15 residues. The germline gives CDR1 SGHTA, CDR2 FQGTGA. CDR3 loop: CASSLASGSGDEQFF. The CDR3 coding sequence is TGTGCCAGCAGCTTAGCTAGCGGGAGTGGGGATGAGCAGTTCTTC.

This clone is a singleton in its sample. CDR3 loop: CAGQGDWGQPQHF. DNA of the CDR3: TGTGCCGGACAGGGGGACTGGGGTCAGCCCCAGCATTTT. This chain uses TRBV6-5 with TRBJ1-5, with 10 bases identical to TRBD1. CDR1 is MNHEY and CDR2 is SVGAGI in the germline V gene. V shed 11 bases, J shed 6 bases, and the junction held 7 bases outside the gene matches. The CDR3 runs to 13 residues.

The chain uses TRBV6-6 and TRBJ2-7; no clear D gene. Trimming left V 6 bases short and J 5 bases short, with 17 bases between. The CDR3 runs 14 residues. Per the germline V gene, CDR1 is MNHNY and CDR2 is SVGAGI (reference sequence). CDR3 residues: CASSPAATIHEQYF. Here the CDR3 DNA reads TGTGCCAGCAGCCCGGCCGCGACCATCCACGAGCAGTACTTC.

V is TRBV2 and J is TRBJ1-6; 9 nucleotides match TRBD1. CDR1 and CDR2 from the germline V gene are SNHLY and FYNNEI. The CDR3 has 15 amino acids. The J segment lost 9 bases and the V segment lost 2 bases, leaving 5 bases of the junction unmatched. CDR3 residues: CASSELGQGSSPLHF. CDR3 sequence (DNA): TGTGCCAGCAGTGAATTGGGACAGGGAAGTTCACCCCTCCACTTT.

This chain connects TRBV6-6 to TRBJ2-7; maybe TRBD2 (5 bases). Germline V gene data show CDR1 as MNHNY and CDR2 as SVGAGI (reference sequence). The V end lost 5 bases, the J end lost 6 bases, and 26 bases lay between the germline ends. The CDR3 covers 17 residues. For the CDR3, the DNA is TGTGCCAGCAGTCGTTTTCCGGACTTATCTTTGCCCGGCGAGCAGTACTTC. As protein: CASSRFPDLSLPGEQYF.

The chain combines TRBV4-3 with TRBJ2-1; D gene unclear. Germline values: CDR1 LGHNA, CDR2 YSLEER. The CDR3 consists of 13 residues. Trimming left V 0 bases short and J 7 bases short, with 7 bases between. In DNA form, the CDR3 reads TGCGCCAGCAGCCAAGATCTTGGGAATGAGCAGTTCTTC. Translation gives CASSQDLGNEQFF.

The gene calls are TRBV19 and TRBJ2-1; the match to TRBD1 covers 10 bases. CDR1 is LNHDA, CDR2 SQIVND, per germline (reference sequence). This CDR3 comprises 16 residues. After removal of 6 bases from V and 1 base from J, the junction contained 6 bases not matched to a gene. The CDR3 nucleotides are TGTGCCAGTAGCCACGGGACAGGGGAGTCCTACAATGAGCAGTTCTTC. This encodes CASSHGTGESYNEQFF. Full variable domain (remainder filled in from reference TRBV19 and TRBJ2-1): DGGITQSPKYLFRKEGQNVTLSCEQNLNHDAMYWYRQDPGQGLRLIYYSQIVNDFQKGDIAEGYSVSREKKESFPLTVTSAQKNPTAFYLCASSHGTGESYNEQFFGPGTRLTVL.

The chain uses TRBV7-9 and TRBJ1-1; D perhaps matches TRBD1 (5 bases). The germline V gene encodes CDR1 SEHNR and CDR2 FQNEAQ (reference sequence). This CDR3 has 14 residues. V was cut by 1 base and J by 2 bases, with 8 bases left in between. CDR3 loop: CASSLDRTNTEAFF. CDR3 DNA sequence: TGTGCCAGCAGCTTAGACAGGACCAACACTGAAGCTTTCTTT.

The V gene is TRBV5-1, the J gene TRBJ1-2; 7 bases are a match to TRBD1. This CDR3 comprises 14 residues. Germline CDR1 is SGHRS and CDR2 is YFSETQ. Germline trimming cut 1 base from V and 4 bases from J; bases unmatched to any gene: 4. The CDR3 sequence is CASSLSRGLYGYTF. Here the CDR3 DNA reads TGCGCCAGCAGCTTGTCTAGGGGGCTCTATGGCTACACCTTC.

This chain uses TRBV9 with TRBJ1-2, with a tentative D call TRBD1 (6 bases). V shed 4 bases and J shed 5 bases, with 18 bases lying between them. The CDR3 contains 15 residues. Looked up from germline, CDR1 is SGDLS and CDR2 is YYNGEE. The CDR3 is CASSPHLGHGYGYTF. The CDR3 DNA reads TGTGCCAGCAGCCCGCATCTGGGACACGGATATGGCTACACCTTC. Full variable domain (remainder filled in from reference TRBV9 and TRBJ1-2): DSGVTQTPKHLITATGQRVTLRCSPRSGDLSVYWYQQSLDQGLQFLIQYYNGEERAKGNILERFSAQQFPDLHSELNLSSLELGDSALYFCASSPHLGHGYGYTFGSGTRLTVV.

V gene TRBV4-1 combines with J gene TRBJ2-5; D might be TRBD2 (6 bases). The CDR3 has 13 residues. Per the germline V gene, CDR1 is MGHRA and CDR2 is YSYEKL. Trimming pared 4 bases from V and 4 bases from J, leaving 10 bases between. The CDR3 region is CASSLAAGETQYF. The CDR3 DNA reads as TGCGCCAGCAGCCTAGCGGCGGGAGAGACCCAGTACTTC.

The genes are TRBV9 and TRBJ2-1, with D maybe TRBD2 (6 bases). The ends were cut back, 4 bases at V and 7 bases at J, with 18 bases in the middle. CDR1 SGDLS and CDR2 YYNGEE come from the germline V gene. The CDR3 covers 15 residues. The CDR3 sequence: CASSSPPGGNNEQFF. The CDR3 DNA sequence: TGTGCCAGCAGCTCCCCCCCCGGCGGGAATAATGAGCAGTTCTTC. Using reference TRBV9 and TRBJ2-1 for the parts outside the CDR3, the full variable domain is DSGVTQTPKHLITATGQRVTLRCSPRSGDLSVYWYQQSLDQGLQFLIQYYNGEERAKGNILERFSAQQFPDLHSELNLSSLELGDSALYFCASSSPPGGNNEQFFGPGTRLTVL.

The chain joins TRBV5-8 to TRBJ1-3, with D uncertain. Trimming cost V 7 bases and J 0 bases, with 14 bases left between them. The CDR3 covers 15 residues. Germline loops: CDR1 SGHTS, CDR2 YDEGEE. The CDR3 loop reads CASSYGLSSGNTIYF. The CDR3 DNA reads TGTGCCAGCTCCTATGGCTTGAGCTCTGGAAACACCATATATTTT.

The gene calls are TRBV2 and TRBJ2-5; D gene uncertain. The CDR3 extends over 14 amino acids. V was clipped by 2 bases and J by 2 bases, with 9 bases between them. Germline CDR1 reads SNHLY; CDR2 reads FYNNEI. The CDR3 nucleotides are TGTGCCAGCAGTGAACTAGACGTTCAAGAGACCCAGTACTTC. It codes for CASSELDVQETQYF.

The rearrangement joins TRBV5-4 to TRBJ2-7, with D possibly being TRBD2 (6 bases). This CDR3 comprises 14 residues. Germline V gene lookup returns CDR1 SGHNT and CDR2 YYREEE (reference sequence). V was pared by 1 base and J by 5 bases, with 13 bases between. The CDR3 DNA reads TGTGCCAGCAGCTTGTTCGTGCTAGCGAACGAGCAGTACTTC. Translating it yields CASSLFVLANEQYF.

V gene TRBV25-1 combines with J gene TRBJ2-7, with 8 positions matching TRBD2. Germline loops: CDR1 MGHDK, CDR2 SYGVNS. The CDR3 runs 16 residues. Trimming took 1 base from V and 5 from J; bases not matched to a gene: 10. This CDR3 is CASSESRGATENEQYF. Written as DNA, the CDR3 is TGTGCCAGCAGTGAATCGCGGGGGGCGACGGAGAACGAGCAGTACTTC.

The chain couples TRBV5-4 to TRBJ2-1, with D possibly TRBD2 on 6 matching bases. V dropped 4 bases and J dropped 9 bases, with 17 bases sitting between them. The CDR3 is 14 amino acids. Germline CDR1 and CDR2: SGHNT and YYREEE (reference sequence). CDR3 nucleotide sequence: TGTGCCAGCAGCCCTCCGGGACTCTGGGGTGAGCAGTTCTTC. Its protein is CASSPPGLWGEQFF.

The rearrangement links TRBV7-9 to TRBJ2-5, with 9 bases matching TRBD1. V lost 0 bases to trimming and J lost 4 bases; unmatched junction nucleotides: 3. The germline V gene encodes CDR1 SEHNR and CDR2 FQNEAQ (reference sequence). This CDR3 is 15 amino acids long. CDR3 in amino acids: CASSLATGGRETQYF. As DNA, the CDR3 is TGTGCCAGCAGCTTAGCGACAGGGGGACGAGAGACCCAGTACTTC.